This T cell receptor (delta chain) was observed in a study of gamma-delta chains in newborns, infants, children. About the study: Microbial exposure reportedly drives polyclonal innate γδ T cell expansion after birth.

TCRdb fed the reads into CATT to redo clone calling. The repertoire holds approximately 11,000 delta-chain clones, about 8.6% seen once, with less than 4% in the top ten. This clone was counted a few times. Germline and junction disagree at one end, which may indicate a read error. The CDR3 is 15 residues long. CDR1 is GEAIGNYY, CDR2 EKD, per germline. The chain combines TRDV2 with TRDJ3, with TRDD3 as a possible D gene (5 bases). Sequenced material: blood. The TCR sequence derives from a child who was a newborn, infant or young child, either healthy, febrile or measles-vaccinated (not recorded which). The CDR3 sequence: CACDRVSWDTRQMFF. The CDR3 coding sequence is TGTGCCTGTGACAGGGTCTCCTGGGACACCCGGCAGATGTTTTTC.